This T cell receptor (beta chain) was sequenced in a study of control samples from healthy donors and cancer patients. The protocol was immunoSEQ multiplex PCR, while the TCRdb copy is restricted to in-frame clones and leaves out a portion. The table has roughly 89,000 clones, 91% seen once; the top ten hold approximately 18%. There are 12 residues in the CDR3. Concerning this clone: At one of its ends the junction is not consistent with the germline gene, which may arise from a read error.

The sample comprised blood. This sequence originates from a man aged 50 or older in good health. This chain joins TRBV12-3 or TRBV12-4 and TRBJ2-1; D call uncertain. The CDR3 spells CASRLGVGEQFF. CDR3 nucleotide sequence: TGTGCCAGCAGATTAGGAGTCGGAGAGCAGTTCTTC.